The sample holds a few counts of the clone carrying this T cell receptor (beta chain). The antigen remains undetermined. These data are taken from a study of T cell repertoires in cytomegalovirus infection. Study details: Indicated by public TCR beta signatures were CMV infection and matching HLA type.

General study points: Cumulative frequency (of public TCR beta family members) identified carriers of CMV plus the relevant HLA. It was HLA-C-restricted CMV-specific TCR beta clonotypes that dominated the response ex vivo.

Between the trimmed V and J ends, which lost 5 bases and 4 bases, there was a span of 11 bases. This CDR3 contains 13 residues. Via MiXCR, TCRdb re-called the reads, giving one row per CDR3 protein. The repertoire holds about 500,000 distinct CDR3 sequences, around 35% seen once, with under 20% in the top ten. Sequencing used cultured PBMCs, obtained from culture after CMV antigen stimulation. This clonotype originated in a human donor in good health (CMV status not recorded). Some clones in this sample may be carry-over from other donors' samples. The chain couples TRBV12-3 or TRBV12-4 to TRBJ1-2; D is uncertain. The CDR3 sequence is CASSIEGPYGYTF. The DNA for the CDR3 is TGTGCCAGCAGTATCGAGGGCCCCTATGGCTACACCTTC.